This T cell receptor (beta chain) stems from a study of cytomegalovirus exposure and HLA in healthy donors. This clone was seen a single time. Germline CDR1 and CDR2: SGHRS and YFSETQ. V was shortened by 0 bases and J by 11 bases, with 14 bases between the two germline ends. The CDR3 consists of 14 residues. Researchers ran the PCR with 60 Vbeta and 13 Jbeta primers. TCRdb keeps only in-frame clones here, not all; method: immunoSEQ multiplex PCR. The repertoire has under 130,000 clones, about four fifths of them found once; the top ten carry under 1.5%. The sample comprised PBMCs. The V gene is TRBV5-1, the J gene TRBJ1-4; a possible D gene is TRBD1 (6 bases). This clonotype was sampled from a man aged 30 to 39 in good health and CMV-seronegative. The CDR3 bases are TGCGCCAGCAGCTTGGCGACAGGCGAGGGGAAACTGTTTTTT. This encodes CASSLATGEGKLFF.